Listed below are T cell receptor beta chains from one sample, sequenced in a study of CXCR3-negative and CXCR3-positive naive CD8 T cells. TCRdb re-analyzed the 5' RACE reads; it lists each CDR3 protein once, without DNA. There are around 65,000 distinct CDR3 sequences in the sample, with 0.55% to 0.8% held by the top ten. The sequenced sample consisted of naive CXCR3+ CD8+ T cells from blood. These receptors were obtained from a human donor in good health. Some clones in this sample may be carry-over from other donors' samples. CDR3s include the opening cysteine and the closing phenylalanine or tryptophan.

j_call: TRBJ2-3; v_call: TRBV4-3; cdr3_aa: CASSQDRADTDTQYF
j_call: TRBJ2-7; v_call: TRBV7-9; cdr3_aa: CASSAGQAVRYEQYF
j_call: TRBJ2-7; v_call: TRBV6-2/TRBV6-3; cdr3_aa: CASSTTEEQYF
j_call: TRBJ2-5; v_call: TRBV7-6; cdr3_aa: CASSAPGQVLWGSGETQYF
j_call: TRBJ1-6; v_call: TRBV27; cdr3_aa: CASSSALNRVNSPLHF
j_call: TRBJ2-1; v_call: TRBV7-2; cdr3_aa: CASHPWGGYDNEQFF
j_call: TRBJ2-7; v_call: TRBV29-1; cdr3_aa: CSVELSGQLAYEQYF
j_call: TRBJ2-3; v_call: TRBV11-2; cdr3_aa: CASSILAGADTQYF
j_call: TRBJ2-2; v_call: TRBV6-6; cdr3_aa: CASSYSYSGELFF
j_call: TRBJ2-5; v_call: TRBV6-6; cdr3_aa: CASSYSILAGGLETQYF
j_call: TRBJ2-3; v_call: TRBV11-2; cdr3_aa: CASSKSWGESTDTQYF
j_call: TRBJ1-1; v_call: TRBV11-2; cdr3_aa: CASSLVRNTEAFF
j_call: TRBJ1-2; v_call: TRBV21-1; cdr3_aa: CASSRSPGSDTNGYTF
j_call: TRBJ2-1; v_call: TRBV4-3; cdr3_aa: CASSQVDIYEGPSYNEQFF
j_call: TRBJ2-7; v_call: TRBV19; cdr3_aa: CASSISGPTYEQYF
j_call: TRBJ2-7; v_call: TRBV25-1; cdr3_aa: CASSEGGETYEQYF
j_call: TRBJ2-5; v_call: TRBV7-9; cdr3_aa: CASSPPGGLAEETQYF
j_call: TRBJ2-7; v_call: TRBV4-3; cdr3_aa: CASSQGKSSYEQYF
j_call: TRBJ2-2; v_call: TRBV6-2/TRBV6-3; cdr3_aa: CASSRTGELFF
j_call: TRBJ2-6; v_call: TRBV7-3; cdr3_aa: CASSVLGGANVLTF
j_call: TRBJ2-7; v_call: TRBV7-2; cdr3_aa: CASSSRQRYSYEQYF
j_call: TRBJ2-1; v_call: TRBV2; cdr3_aa: CASMDRGQVEQFF
j_call: TRBJ2-7; v_call: TRBV7-9; cdr3_aa: CASSSGTRRGEQYF
j_call: TRBJ2-1; v_call: TRBV27; cdr3_aa: CASSLGSSSYNEQFF
j_call: TRBJ1-1; v_call: TRBV7-9; cdr3_aa: CASSLGGLPVGEGEAFF
j_call: TRBJ2-1; v_call: TRBV12-3/TRBV12-4; cdr3_aa: CASRGEEIDEQFF
j_call: TRBJ2-5; v_call: TRBV14; cdr3_aa: CASSQDLLSPETQYF
j_call: TRBJ2-3; v_call: TRBV20-1; cdr3_aa: CSARRSGTSISTDTQYF
j_call: TRBJ2-1; v_call: TRBV7-2; cdr3_aa: CASSLIARRDNEQFF
j_call: TRBJ2-1; v_call: TRBV29-1; cdr3_aa: CSVEDNGNEQFF
j_call: TRBJ2-7; v_call: TRBV7-6; cdr3_aa: CASSLVLQGSYEQYF
j_call: TRBJ1-1; v_call: TRBV29-1; cdr3_aa: CSMADSMNTEAFF
j_call: TRBJ2-7; v_call: TRBV12-3/TRBV12-4; cdr3_aa: CASKGDRDEQYF
j_call: TRBJ2-1; v_call: TRBV5-1; cdr3_aa: CASSLALGVSYNEQFF
j_call: TRBJ2-7; v_call: TRBV5-5; cdr3_aa: CASSLHPGQGGNEQYF
j_call: TRBJ2-6; v_call: TRBV7-8; cdr3_aa: CASSPGTGGSLNSGANVLTF
j_call: TRBJ2-1; v_call: TRBV7-9; cdr3_aa: CASSGQVAEQFF
j_call: TRBJ2-7; v_call: TRBV3-1; cdr3_aa: CASSQGGGPLYEQYF
j_call: TRBJ2-1; v_call: TRBV18; cdr3_aa: CASSPPRSQGGDEQFF
j_call: TRBJ2-2; v_call: TRBV29-1; cdr3_aa: CSVYQSNTGELFF
j_call: TRBJ2-1; v_call: TRBV12-3/TRBV12-4; cdr3_aa: CASSSPNFASYNEQFF
j_call: TRBJ2-7; v_call: TRBV7-2; cdr3_aa: CASSFGPYEQYF
j_call: TRBJ1-2; v_call: TRBV7-8; cdr3_aa: CASSSGTGLSTNYGYTF
j_call: TRBJ2-3; v_call: TRBV7-6; cdr3_aa: CASSPTDTDTQYF
j_call: TRBJ2-7; v_call: TRBV6-2/TRBV6-3; cdr3_aa: CASSPGQGDEQYF
j_call: TRBJ2-7; v_call: TRBV7-6; cdr3_aa: CASSFRDTYEQYF
j_call: TRBJ2-7; v_call: TRBV7-9; cdr3_aa: CASSFPSSSYEQYF
j_call: TRBJ2-2; v_call: TRBV6-4; cdr3_aa: CASSELPGPTGELFF
j_call: TRBJ2-2; v_call: TRBV6-2/TRBV6-3; cdr3_aa: CASSYSPTAPNTGELFF
j_call: TRBJ1-1; v_call: TRBV6-6; cdr3_aa: CASSYSIASEAFF
j_call: TRBJ2-7; v_call: TRBV19; cdr3_aa: CASRQGTYEQYF
j_call: TRBJ2-1; v_call: TRBV29-1; cdr3_aa: CSVEDSNRYNEQFF
j_call: TRBJ1-3; v_call: TRBV29-1; cdr3_aa: CSVEAWTQSSGNTIYF